A single sample gave rise to the 12 T cell receptor beta chains below, sequenced in a study of T cells in Graves' hyperthyroidism and ophthalmopathy. From RNA transcripts, TCR beta CDR3 regions were amplified. A set of HTBI primers served as the primers for a first-round RT-PCR of the TCR CDR3. TCRdb called the multiplex PCR reads again in MiXCR, with one record for every CDR3 protein. Here the sample spans hundreds of thousands of distinct CDR3 sequences, roughly 17% being singletons. The source material was blood. The receptors were gathered from a woman aged 25 to 45 with Graves' hyperthyroidism.

This clonotype showed up just a few times. The chain employs TRBV5-5 and TRBJ2-1; TRBD2 matches 16 bases. Trimming removed 4 bases from V and 9 bases from J; junction bases left unmatched: 10. Germline CDR1 reads SGHKS; CDR2 reads YYEKEE (reference sequence). The CDR3 consists of 17 residues. The CDR3 region is CASSRGLAGGPGREQFF. Here the CDR3 DNA reads TGTGCCAGCAGCAGGGGACTAGCGGGAGGGCCGGGTCGTGAGCAGTTCTTC.

The gene calls are TRBV11-3 and TRBJ2-2; D possibly uses TRBD1 or TRBD2 (5 bases each). CDR1 and CDR2 from the germline V gene are SGHNT and YENEEA. CDR3 length equals 16 residues. The V gene lost 1 base and the J gene lost 6 bases, with 15 bases spanning the gap. CDR3 region: CASSLVGTPVAGELFF. The DNA for the CDR3 is TGTGCCAGCAGCTTAGTTGGGACGCCTGTTGCCGGGGAGCTGTTTTTT.

The rearrangement links TRBV20-1 to TRBJ1-5; 7 nucleotides align to TRBD1. Germline lookup yields CDR1 DFQATT and CDR2 SNEGSKA (reference sequence). J was trimmed by 5 bases and V by 3 bases; bases with no gene match: 7. This CDR3 comprises 14 residues. The CDR3 sequence: CSASRGWPDQPQHF. The CDR3 nucleotides are TGCAGTGCTAGCAGGGGGTGGCCGGATCAGCCCCAGCATTTT.

In its sample, this clonotype was seen many times. The chain is built from TRBV6-1 and TRBJ1-5, with D possibly being TRBD1 (5 bases). Germline V gene data show CDR1 as MNHNS and CDR2 as SASEGT. This CDR3 comprises 14 residues. Trimming shortened V by 2 bases and J by 4 bases, and 9 bases separated the two germline ends. This CDR3 reads CASSEFGGNQPQHF. For the CDR3, the DNA is TGTGCCAGCAGTGAATTTGGGGGGAATCAGCCCCAGCATTTT.

This clonotype appeared many times. V gene TRBV30 combines with J gene TRBJ1-5, with TRBD1 as a possible D gene (6 bases). V dropped 1 base and J dropped 4 bases, with 8 bases sitting between them. CDR3 size: 13 residues. Germline V gives CDR1 GTSNPN, CDR2 SVGIG (reference sequence). The CDR3 loop is CAWSGTENQPQHF. CDR3 DNA sequence: TGTGCCTGGAGTGGGACAGAAAATCAGCCCCAGCATTTT.

This clonotype came up a few times. The V call is TRBV6-1, the J call TRBJ2-7; 10 positions match TRBD2. CDR3 size: 15 residues. CDR1 and CDR2 from the germline V gene are MNHNS and SASEGT. Germline trimming cut 0 bases from V and 7 bases from J; bases unmatched to any gene: 6. CDR3 residues: CASSEAGLAGEEQYF. CDR3 nucleotide sequence: TGTGCCAGCAGTGAAGCTGGGCTAGCGGGAGAGGAGCAGTACTTC.

The rearrangement joins TRBV4-1 to TRBJ1-3; 7 bases align to TRBD1. CDR3 length: 16 residues. The germline CDR1 and CDR2 sequences are MGHRA and YSYEKL. The junction had 6 bases not matched to a gene; V was cut back by 1 base and J by 3 bases. CDR3 sequence reads: CASSQVKGARGNTIYF. In DNA, the CDR3 is TGCGCCAGCAGCCAAGTAAAGGGGGCGCGTGGAAACACCATATATTTT.

This clonotype was counted many times. At one end the junction does not follow the germline gene, possibly because of a read error. The V gene is TRBV18, the J gene TRBJ2-1, with TRBD2 matching over 9 bases. CDR3 length: 15 residues. Looked up from germline, CDR1 is KGHSH and CDR2 is LQKENI. CDR3: CASSPPGLASHEQFF. CDR3 DNA sequence: TGTGCCAGCTCCCCACCGGGACTAGCTTCCCATGAGCAGTTCTTC.

The chain combines TRBV25-1 with TRBJ2-5, with D unresolved. Germline V CDR1 and CDR2: MGHDK, SYGVNS. V lost 6 bases, J lost 1 base, and 12 bases lay in between. This CDR3 has 14 residues. Here the CDR3 reads CASRETGPQETQYF. CDR3 bases: TGTGCCAGCAGAGAGACGGGCCCCCAAGAGACCCAGTACTTC.

This clonotype was recorded a few times. V and J are TRBV20-1 and TRBJ2-3; perhaps TRBD1 as D (6 bases). The CDR3 consists of 13 residues. CDR1 is DFQATT and CDR2 is SNEGSKA in the germline V gene (reference sequence). The V gene lost 5 bases and the J gene lost 5 bases, with 14 bases spanning the gap. CDR3 in DNA: TGCAGTGCTCCCCCAGGGGCGGGAGATACGCAGTATTTT. This sequence encodes CSAPPGAGDTQYF.

The sample holds many counts of this clonotype. The chain combines TRBV4-1 with TRBJ2-3; maybe TRBD2 (5 bases). The CDR3 is 14 amino acids. Deletions cut 3 bases from V and 2 bases from J, with 9 bases between. CDR1 and CDR2 from the germline V gene are MGHRA and YSYEKL. Here the CDR3 reads CASSQAGNTDTQYF. CDR3 nucleotide sequence: TGCGCCAGCAGCCAGGCGGGTAACACAGATACGCAGTATTTT.

There are many counts of this clonotype. The V call is TRBV6-1, the J call TRBJ2-5, with D perhaps TRBD1 or TRBD2 (6 bases each). V was pared by 2 bases and J by 5 bases, with 12 bases between. The CDR3 extends over 14 amino acids. Germline values: CDR1 MNHNS, CDR2 SASEGT. In nucleotides, the CDR3 is TGTGCCAGCAGTGAATTGGGGGGCTGGGAGACCCAGTACTTC. This sequence encodes CASSELGGWETQYF.